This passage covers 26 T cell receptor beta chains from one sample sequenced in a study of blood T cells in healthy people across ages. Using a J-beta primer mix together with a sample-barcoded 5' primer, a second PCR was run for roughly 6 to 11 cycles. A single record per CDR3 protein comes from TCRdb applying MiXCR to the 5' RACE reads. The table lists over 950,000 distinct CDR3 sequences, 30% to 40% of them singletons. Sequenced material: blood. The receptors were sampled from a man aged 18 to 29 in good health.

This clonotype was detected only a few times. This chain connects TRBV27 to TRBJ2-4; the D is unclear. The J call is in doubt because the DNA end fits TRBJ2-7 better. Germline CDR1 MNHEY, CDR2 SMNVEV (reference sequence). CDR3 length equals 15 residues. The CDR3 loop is CASSLSWKRDYEQYF. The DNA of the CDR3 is TGTGCCAGCAGTTTATCGTGGAAGCGTGATTACGAGCAGTACTTC.

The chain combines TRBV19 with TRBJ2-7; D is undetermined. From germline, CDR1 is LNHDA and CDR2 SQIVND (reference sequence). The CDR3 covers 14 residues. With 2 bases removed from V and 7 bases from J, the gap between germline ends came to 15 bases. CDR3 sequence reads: CASSIQAKGTEQYF. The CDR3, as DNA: TGTGCCAGTAGTATACAGGCGAAGGGCACTGAGCAGTACTTC.

The CDR3 sequence: CASSLDTTNEKLFF. The CDR3 DNA reads as TGTGCCAGCAGTTTGGACACAACTAATGAAAAACTGTTTTTT. This rearrangement joins TRBV6-5 to TRBJ1-4; D might be TRBD1 (5 bases). The length of the CDR3 is 14 residues. The germline gives CDR1 MNHEY, CDR2 SVGAGI. Trimming took off 4 bases at V and 0 bases at J, with 6 bases between the two ends.

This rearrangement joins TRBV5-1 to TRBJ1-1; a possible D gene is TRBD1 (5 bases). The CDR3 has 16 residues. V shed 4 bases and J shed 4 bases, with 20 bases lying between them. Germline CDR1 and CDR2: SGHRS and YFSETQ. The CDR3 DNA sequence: TGCGCCAGCAGCCCCCGGGGCGAGAATTTGGGCACTGAAGCTTTCTTT. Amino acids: CASSPRGENLGTEAFF.

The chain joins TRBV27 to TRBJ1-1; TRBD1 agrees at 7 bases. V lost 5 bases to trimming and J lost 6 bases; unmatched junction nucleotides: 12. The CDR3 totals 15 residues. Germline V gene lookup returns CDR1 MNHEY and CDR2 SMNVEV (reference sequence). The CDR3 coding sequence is TGTGCCAGCAGTATTCATCAGACAGGGCCCGCTGAAGCTTTCTTT. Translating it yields CASSIHQTGPAEAFF.

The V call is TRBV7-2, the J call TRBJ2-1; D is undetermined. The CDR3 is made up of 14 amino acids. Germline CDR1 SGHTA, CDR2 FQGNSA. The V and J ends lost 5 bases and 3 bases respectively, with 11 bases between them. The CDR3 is CASSPVHGYNEQFF. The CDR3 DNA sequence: TGTGCCAGCAGCCCGGTACACGGCTACAATGAGCAGTTCTTC.

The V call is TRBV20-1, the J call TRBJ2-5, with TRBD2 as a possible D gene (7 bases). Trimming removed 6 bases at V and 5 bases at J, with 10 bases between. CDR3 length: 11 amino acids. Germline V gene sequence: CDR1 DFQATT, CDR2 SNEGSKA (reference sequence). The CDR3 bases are TGCAGTGCCGCGGGGGCCGAGACCCAGTACTTC. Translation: CSAAGAETQYF.

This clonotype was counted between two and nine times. The CDR3: CASSPRTVPNSPLHF. In nucleotides, the CDR3 is TGTGCCAGCAGTCCCCGGACAGTGCCCAATTCACCCCTCCACTTT. The chain links TRBV2 to TRBJ1-6; a weak D match, TRBD1 (6 bases). Trimming pared 5 bases from V and 7 bases from J, leaving 15 bases between. The CDR3 length is 15 residues. Looked up from germline, CDR1 is SNHLY and CDR2 is FYNNEI.

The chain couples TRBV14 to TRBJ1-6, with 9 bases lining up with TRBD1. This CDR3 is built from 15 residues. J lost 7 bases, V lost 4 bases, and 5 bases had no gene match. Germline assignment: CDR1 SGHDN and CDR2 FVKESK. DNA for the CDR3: TGTGCCAGCAGCCTATATGGGACAGGGAATTCACCCCTCCACTTT. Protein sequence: CASSLYGTGNSPLHF.

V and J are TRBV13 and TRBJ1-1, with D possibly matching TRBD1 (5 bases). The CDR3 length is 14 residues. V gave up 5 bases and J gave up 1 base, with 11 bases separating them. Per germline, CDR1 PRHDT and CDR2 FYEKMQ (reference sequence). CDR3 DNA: TGTGCCAGCAGCCCGACAGTGAGGAACACTGAAGCTTTCTTT. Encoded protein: CASSPTVRNTEAFF.

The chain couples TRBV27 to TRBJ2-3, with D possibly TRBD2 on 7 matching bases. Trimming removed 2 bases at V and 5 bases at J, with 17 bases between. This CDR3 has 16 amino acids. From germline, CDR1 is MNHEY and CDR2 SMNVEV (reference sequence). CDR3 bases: TGTGCCAGCAGTTTAATAGGGGGGGCCTTGGGAGATACGCAGTATTTT. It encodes CASSLIGGALGDTQYF.

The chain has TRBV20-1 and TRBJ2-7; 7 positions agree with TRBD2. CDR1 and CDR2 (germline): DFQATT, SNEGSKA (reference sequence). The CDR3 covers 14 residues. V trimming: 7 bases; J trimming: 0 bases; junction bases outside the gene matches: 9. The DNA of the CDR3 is TGCAGTGACACGCGGGGGAGGGCCTCCTACGAGCAGTACTTC. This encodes CSDTRGRASYEQYF.

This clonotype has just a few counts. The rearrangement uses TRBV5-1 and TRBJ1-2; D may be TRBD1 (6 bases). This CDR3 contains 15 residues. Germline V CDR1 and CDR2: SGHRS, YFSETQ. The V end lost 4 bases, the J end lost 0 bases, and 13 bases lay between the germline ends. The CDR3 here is CASSVAGEANYGYTF. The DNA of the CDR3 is TGCGCCAGCAGCGTGGCAGGGGAAGCTAACTATGGCTACACCTTC.

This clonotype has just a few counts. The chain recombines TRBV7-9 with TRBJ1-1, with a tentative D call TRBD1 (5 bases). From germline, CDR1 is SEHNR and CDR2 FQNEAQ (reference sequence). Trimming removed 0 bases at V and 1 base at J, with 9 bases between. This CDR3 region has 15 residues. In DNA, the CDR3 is TGTGCCAGCAGCTTAGCGGGGGGAGGGAACACTGAAGCTTTCTTT. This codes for CASSLAGGGNTEAFF.

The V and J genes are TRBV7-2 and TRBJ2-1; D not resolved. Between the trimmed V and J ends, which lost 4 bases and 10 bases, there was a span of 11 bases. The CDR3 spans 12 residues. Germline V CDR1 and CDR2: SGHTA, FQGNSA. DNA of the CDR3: TGTGCCAGCAGCTGGCTTCTAAACGAGCAGTTCTTC. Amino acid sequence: CASSWLLNEQFF.

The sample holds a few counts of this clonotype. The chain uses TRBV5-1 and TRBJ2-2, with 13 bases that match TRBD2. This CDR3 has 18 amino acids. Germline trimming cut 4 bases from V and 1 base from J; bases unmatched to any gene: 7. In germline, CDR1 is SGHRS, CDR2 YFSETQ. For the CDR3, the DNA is TGCGCCAGCAGCCTAGGACTAGCGGGGGCCGTGAACACCGGGGAGCTGTTTTTT. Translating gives CASSLGLAGAVNTGELFF.

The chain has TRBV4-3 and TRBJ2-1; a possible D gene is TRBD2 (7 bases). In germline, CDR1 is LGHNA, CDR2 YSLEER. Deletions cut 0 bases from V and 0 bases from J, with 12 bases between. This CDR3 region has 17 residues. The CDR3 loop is CASSQEGGASSYNEQFF. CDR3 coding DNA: TGCGCCAGCAGCCAAGAGGGGGGGGCAAGCTCCTACAATGAGCAGTTCTTC.

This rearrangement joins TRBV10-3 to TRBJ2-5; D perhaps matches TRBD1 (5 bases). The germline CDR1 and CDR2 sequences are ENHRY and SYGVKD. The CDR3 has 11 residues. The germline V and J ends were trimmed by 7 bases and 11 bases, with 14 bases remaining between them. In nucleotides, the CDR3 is TGTGCCATCACCATAGGGGTGGAGCAGTACTTC. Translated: CAITIGVEQYF.

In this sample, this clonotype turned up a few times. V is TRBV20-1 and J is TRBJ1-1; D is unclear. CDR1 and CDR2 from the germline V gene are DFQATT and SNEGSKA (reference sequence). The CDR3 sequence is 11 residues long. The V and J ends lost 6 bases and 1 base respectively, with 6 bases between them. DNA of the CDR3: TGCAGTGCGGATACGAACACTGAAGCTTTCTTT. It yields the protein CSADTNTEAFF.

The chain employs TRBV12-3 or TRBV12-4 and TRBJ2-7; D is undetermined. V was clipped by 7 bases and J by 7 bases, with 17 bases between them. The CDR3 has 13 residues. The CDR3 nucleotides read TGTGCCAGCACCCCAATATCCTACAATGAGCAGTACTTC. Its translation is CASTPISYNEQYF.

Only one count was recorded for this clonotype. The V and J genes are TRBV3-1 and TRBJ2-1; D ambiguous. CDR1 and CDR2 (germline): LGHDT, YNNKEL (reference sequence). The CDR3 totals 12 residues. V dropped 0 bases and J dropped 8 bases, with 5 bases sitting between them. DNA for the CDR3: TGTGCCAGCAGCCAAGAGTTTTATGAGCAGTTCTTC. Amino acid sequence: CASSQEFYEQFF.

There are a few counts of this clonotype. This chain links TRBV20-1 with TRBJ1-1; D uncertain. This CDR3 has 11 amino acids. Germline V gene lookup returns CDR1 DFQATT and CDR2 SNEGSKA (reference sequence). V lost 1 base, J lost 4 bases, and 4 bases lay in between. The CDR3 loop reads CSARALTEAFF. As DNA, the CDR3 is TGCAGTGCTAGAGCTCTCACTGAAGCTTTCTTT.

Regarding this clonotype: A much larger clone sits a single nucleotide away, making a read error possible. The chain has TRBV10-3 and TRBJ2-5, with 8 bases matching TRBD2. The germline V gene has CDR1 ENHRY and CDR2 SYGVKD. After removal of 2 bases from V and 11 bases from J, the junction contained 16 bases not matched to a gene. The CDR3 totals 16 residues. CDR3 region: CAISEKSGGGTYEQYF. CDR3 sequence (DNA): TGTGCCATCAGTGAGAAATCCGGGGGGGGTACGTATGAGCAGTACTTC.

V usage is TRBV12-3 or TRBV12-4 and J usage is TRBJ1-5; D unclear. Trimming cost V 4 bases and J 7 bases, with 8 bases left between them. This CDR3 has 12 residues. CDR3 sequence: CASSSRYQPQHF. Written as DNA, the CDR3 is TGTGCCAGCAGTTCTCGATACCAGCCCCAGCATTTT.

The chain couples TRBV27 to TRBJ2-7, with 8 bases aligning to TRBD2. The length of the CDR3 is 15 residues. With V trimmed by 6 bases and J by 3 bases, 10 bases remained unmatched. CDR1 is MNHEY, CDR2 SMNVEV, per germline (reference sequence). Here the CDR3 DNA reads TGTGCCAGCAGGCATCATAGCGGGGATTACTACGAGCAGTACTTC. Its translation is CASRHHSGDYYEQYF.

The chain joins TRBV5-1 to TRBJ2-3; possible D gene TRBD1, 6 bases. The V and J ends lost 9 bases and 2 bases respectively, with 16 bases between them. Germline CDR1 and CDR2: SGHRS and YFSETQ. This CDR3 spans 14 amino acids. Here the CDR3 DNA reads TGCGCCACCCGAGAGACAGGAGACACAGATACGCAGTATTTT. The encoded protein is CATRETGDTDTQYF. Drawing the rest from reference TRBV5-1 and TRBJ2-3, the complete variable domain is KAGVTQTPRYLIKTRGQQVTLSCSPISGHRSVSWYQQTPGQGLQFLFEYFSETQRNKGNFPGRFSGRQFSNSRSEMNVSTLELGDSALYLCATRETGDTDTQYFGPGTRLTVL.